These 31 T cell receptor beta chains were all obtained from the same sample, sequenced in a study of T-cell reconstitution after alpha-beta-depleted transplantation in children. It was with unique molecular identifiers that the TCRbeta library was prepared. TCRdb fed the PCR reads into MiXCR, producing one record per CDR3 protein. The sample contains about 340,000 distinct CDR3 sequences, 15% to 20% of which appear only once. The sequencing used PBMCs, mostly from graft donor cells, collected 360 days after TCRalphabeta/CD19-depleted stem cell transplant. Receptors originate from a male patient between 2 and 10 years old who had a stem cell transplant for acute lymphoblastic leukemia, so the T cells may come from the graft donor.

The rearrangement joins TRBV20-1 to TRBJ2-1; 9 bases are shared with TRBD2. The CDR3 covers 21 residues. Germline lookup yields CDR1 DFQATT and CDR2 SNEGSKA (reference sequence). V gave up 0 bases and J gave up 3 bases; unmatched junction bases: 21. Here the CDR3 DNA reads TGCAGTGCTAGAGAAAGGCCACTTTGGAGGACGACTAGCGGTTACTACAATGAGCAGTTCTTC. Its translation is CSARERPLWRTTSGYYNEQFF.

There are a few counts of this clonotype. The chain couples TRBV29-1 to TRBJ2-5; 9 bases line up with TRBD1. The ends lost 6 bases at V and 6 bases at J; junction bases unmatched: 5. Germline V lookup: CDR1 SQVTM, CDR2 ANQGSEA. This CDR3 spans 12 amino acids. In DNA, the CDR3 is TGCAGCGTCGCCGGGACAGGGAAGACCCAGTACTTC. Protein product: CSVAGTGKTQYF.

Remarks on this clonotype: At one boundary the junction diverges from the germline segment, which might be a read error. The rearrangement links TRBV6-6 to TRBJ2-7; D unclear. The CDR3 length is 13 residues. CDR1 and CDR2 (germline): MNHNY, SVGAGI (reference sequence). The CDR3: CASSYSTAYEQYF. For the CDR3, the DNA is TGTGCCAGCAGTTACTCGACGGCCTATGAGCAGTACTTC.

This chain links TRBV30 with TRBJ1-1; 7 positions agree with TRBD1. The CDR3 runs to 14 residues. Germline V lookup: CDR1 GTSNPN, CDR2 SVGIG (reference sequence). Trimming removed 1 base from V and 4 bases from J; junction bases left unmatched: 6. In DNA form, the CDR3 reads TGTGCCTGGAGTGCCAGGGGGGGGGTCACTGAAGCTTTCTTT. Its translation: CAWSARGGVTEAFF.

This clonotype was detected only a few times. J is TRBJ2-5 and V is TRBV25-1; TRBD2 aligns across 12 bases. V dropped 4 bases and J dropped 7; count of bases not matched to a gene: 4. This CDR3 has 14 amino acids. The germline CDR1 and CDR2 sequences are MGHDK and SYGVNS. The CDR3 DNA follows: TGTGCCAGCAGTGCTAGCGGGAGGGGGGGGACCCAGTACTTC. It encodes CASSASGRGGTQYF.

This clonotype was seen only a few times. J is TRBJ2-3 and V is TRBV7-9; D may be TRBD2 (6 bases). Trimming left V 1 base short and J 8 bases short, with 19 bases between. Germline lookup yields CDR1 SEHNR and CDR2 FQNEAQ (reference sequence). This CDR3 is 16 amino acids long. The CDR3 DNA is TGTGCCAGCAGCTTAGGGAACGGAGGGGAAATCGGTACGCAGTATTTT. It yields the protein CASSLGNGGEIGTQYF.

The J gene is TRBJ2-1, the V gene TRBV6-2 or TRBV6-3; D ambiguous. The germline CDR1 and CDR2 sequences are MNHEY and SVGEGT. This CDR3 is 11 amino acids long. V was shortened by 4 bases and J by 6 bases, with 4 bases between the two germline ends. DNA of the CDR3: TGTGCCAGCAGTTTTATCAATGAGCAGTTCTTC. Protein product: CASSFINEQFF.

This clonotype was recorded at least ten times. The V and J genes are TRBV24-1 and TRBJ2-5; D is perhaps TRBD1 (6 bases). CDR3 length: 16 residues. V lost 5 bases to trimming and J lost 3 bases, with 18 bases between them. Germline loops: CDR1 KGHDR, CDR2 SFDVKD. CDR3 nucleotides: TGTGCCACCAGTGCTATCCGCAGACAGGACGAAGAGACCCAGTACTTC. It yields the protein CATSAIRRQDEETQYF.

V usage is TRBV20-1 and J usage is TRBJ1-1; D unclear. Trimming pared 0 bases from V and 5 bases from J, leaving 16 bases between. Germline V CDR1 and CDR2: DFQATT, SNEGSKA (reference sequence). The CDR3 is 15 amino acids. CDR3 residues: CSARDWRELMTEAFF. The CDR3 nucleotides read TGCAGTGCTAGAGATTGGCGCGAGTTAATGACTGAAGCTTTCTTT.

Only a few counts were recorded for this clonotype. The CDR3 here is CAWEAGGSYEQYF. The CDR3 nucleotides read TGTGCCTGGGAAGCAGGGGGTTCCTACGAGCAGTACTTC. V usage is TRBV30 and J usage is TRBJ2-7, with TRBD1 matching 7 bases. Looked up from germline, CDR1 is GTSNPN and CDR2 is SVGIG (reference sequence). With V trimmed by 5 bases and J by 1 base, 5 bases remained unmatched. The CDR3 covers 13 residues.

This rearrangement joins TRBV29-1 to TRBJ2-1; the D call may be TRBD1 or TRBD2 (5 bases each). Germline V gives CDR1 SQVTM, CDR2 ANQGSEA. The CDR3 length is 12 residues. Trimming took off 6 bases at V and 9 bases at J, with 15 bases between the two ends. The CDR3 DNA sequence: TGCAGCGTGAGGGACCGTATTAGTGAGCAGTTCTTC. Its translation: CSVRDRISEQFF.

This rearrangement joins TRBV20-1 to TRBJ2-3; 11 bases align to TRBD1. The V and J ends lost 4 bases and 2 bases, in that order; junction bases with no gene match: 5. The CDR3 spans 15 residues. In germline, CDR1 is DFQATT, CDR2 SNEGSKA (reference sequence). The CDR3 nucleotides read TGCAGTGCTACGGGGACAGGGGGATCCACAGATACGCAGTATTTT. Protein product: CSATGTGGSTDTQYF.

The chain links TRBV12-3 or TRBV12-4 to TRBJ2-7, with a weak D call TRBD1 (6 bases). This CDR3 comprises 17 residues. V was shortened by 5 bases and J by 5 bases, with 25 bases between the two germline ends. The CDR3 nucleotides read TGTGCCAGCAGTGAAAAACCACAGGGTGAAGTAAGGAACGAGCAGTACTTC. This sequence encodes CASSEKPQGEVRNEQYF.

The V and J genes are TRBV4-2 and TRBJ2-5; TRBD1 agrees at 11 bases. V dropped 3 bases and J dropped 5; count of bases not matched to a gene: 2. Germline values: CDR1 LGHNA, CDR2 YNFKEQ. This CDR3 region has 14 residues. The CDR3 region has the DNA TGTGCCAGCAGCCAGGACAGGGGGCTGGAGACCCAGTACTTC. This sequence encodes CASSQDRGLETQYF.

This clonotype was picked up many times. The V gene is TRBV4-3, the J gene TRBJ2-1; no clear D. The CDR3 covers 14 residues. Trimming removed 1 base at V and 7 bases at J, with 11 bases between. Germline CDR1 and CDR2: LGHNA and YSLEER. The CDR3 loop is CASSQGLRSNEQFF. DNA for the CDR3: TGCGCCAGCAGCCAAGGACTCAGGTCTAATGAGCAGTTCTTC.

The chain is built from TRBV29-1 and TRBJ2-1; D unclear. Trimming stripped 5 bases from V and 0 bases from J, with 8 bases between. Germline CDR1 reads SQVTM; CDR2 reads ANQGSEA. The CDR3 spans 13 residues. Here the CDR3 reads CSVHLTSYNEQFF. The CDR3 nucleotides read TGCAGCGTTCATCTTACCTCCTACAATGAGCAGTTCTTC.

The V and J genes are TRBV15 and TRBJ2-5; D unresolved. Trimming shortened V by 3 bases and J by 5 bases, and 10 bases separated the two germline ends. The germline gives CDR1 LNHNV, CDR2 YYDKDF (reference sequence). The CDR3 loop spans 13 amino acids. As DNA, the CDR3 is TGTGCCACCAGCAGCATGAGTGGGGAGACCCAGTACTTC. Translation: CATSSMSGETQYF.

CDR3 DNA: TGTGCCAGCAGCCGTACGTGGGCGGAGGGGAGTTACGAGCAGTACTTC. This codes for CASSRTWAEGSYEQYF. J is TRBJ2-7 and V is TRBV7-8; weak D call: TRBD2 (6 bases). The germline CDR1 and CDR2 sequences are SGHVS and FQNEAQ. The CDR3 extends over 16 amino acids. The V end was cut by 5 bases, the J end by 4 bases, with 21 bases between.

In its sample, this clonotype was seen many times. This chain connects TRBV27 to TRBJ1-1; D may be TRBD1 (6 bases). This CDR3 region has 13 residues. V lost 8 bases and J 1 base, leaving 11 bases between the germline ends. Germline assignment: CDR1 MNHEY and CDR2 SMNVEV (reference sequence). The CDR3 DNA follows: TGTGCCAGCCGGAGGACAGAGAACACTGAAGCTTTCTTT. Its translation: CASRRTENTEAFF.

V is TRBV4-1 and J is TRBJ2-7; a possible D gene is TRBD1 (5 bases). Per the germline V gene, CDR1 is MGHRA and CDR2 is YSYEKL. This CDR3 contains 14 residues. With 5 bases removed from V and 6 bases from J, the gap between germline ends came to 17 bases. The CDR3 nucleotides read TGCGCCAGCAGCGAGCACCGGGCAAGGGGCGAGCAGTACTTC. Translating it yields CASSEHRARGEQYF.

The J gene is TRBJ1-6, the V gene TRBV9, with TRBD1 as a possible D gene (6 bases). Germline assignment: CDR1 SGDLS and CDR2 YYNGEE. CDR3 length: 14 residues. V lost 0 bases to trimming and J lost 5 bases, with 6 bases between them. CDR3 in DNA: TGTGCCAGCAGCGTAGGGACAGATAATTCACCCCTCCACTTT. It codes for CASSVGTDNSPLHF.

The V gene is TRBV5-1, the J gene TRBJ2-3; D possibly corresponds to TRBD1 (8 bases). CDR3 length: 14 amino acids. The germline V and J ends were trimmed by 0 bases and 8 bases, with 13 bases remaining between them. The germline V gene has CDR1 SGHRS and CDR2 YFSETQ. Here the CDR3 DNA reads TGCGCCAGCAGCTTGGTGACAGGGGAGGGTACGCAGTATTTT. Translating gives CASSLVTGEGTQYF.

This clonotype was detected ten times or more. The V and J genes are TRBV6-1 and TRBJ2-1; 7 positions match TRBD1. The CDR3 consists of 16 residues. In germline, CDR1 is MNHNS, CDR2 SASEGT. V lost 5 bases, J lost 6 bases, and 13 bases stayed unmatched. The CDR3 nucleotides are TGTGCCAGCAGTCAAATACAGGGGTCTGGGGCCAATGAGCAGTTCTTC. Residues: CASSQIQGSGANEQFF.

This clonotype was detected ten times or more. CDR3 bases: TGTGCCAGCACCGTTAATCCCCCCCGAGGTCGCAATCAGCCCCAGCATTTT. Translation gives CASTVNPPRGRNQPQHF. The chain is built from TRBV28 and TRBJ1-5, with unresolved D. The CDR3 has 17 residues. Trimming left V 7 bases short and J 2 bases short, with 21 bases between. Germline assignment: CDR1 MDHEN and CDR2 SYDVKM.

This rearrangement joins TRBV11-3 to TRBJ2-7; D ambiguous. Germline assignment: CDR1 SGHNT and CDR2 YENEEA. This CDR3 has 17 residues. V was shortened by 1 base and J by 2 bases, with 18 bases between the two germline ends. Here the CDR3 DNA reads TGTGCCAGCAGCTTAGTATATAGCAGTCAGTCACCCTACGAGCAGTACTTC. It is translated as CASSLVYSSQSPYEQYF.

This clonotype has a handful of counts. The rearrangement uses TRBV4-3 and TRBJ2-1; 10 bases fit TRBD2. The V gene end was trimmed by 4 bases and the J gene end by 8 bases; junction bases not matched to a gene: 8. The V gene's germline CDR1 is LGHNA and CDR2 YSLEER. The CDR3 has 15 residues. The CDR3 spells CASSPLAGGRDEQFF. The CDR3 bases are TGCGCCAGCAGCCCGTTAGCGGGGGGACGCGATGAGCAGTTCTTC.

The chain recombines TRBV4-3 with TRBJ2-3; no reliable D call. Trimming pared 1 base from V and 2 bases from J, leaving 16 bases between. Germline V CDR1 and CDR2: LGHNA, YSLEER. The CDR3 totals 17 residues. The CDR3 is CASSQVGPTALTDTQYF. The CDR3 DNA follows: TGCGCCAGCAGCCAAGTCGGACCCACCGCCCTCACAGATACGCAGTATTTT.

This clonotype was picked up a small number of times. V gene TRBV6-2 or TRBV6-3 combines with J gene TRBJ2-7; TRBD2 matches 10 bases. CDR3 length equals 15 residues. CDR1 and CDR2 from the germline V gene are MNHEY and SVGEGT. J lost 4 bases, V lost 2 bases, and 5 bases had no gene match. This CDR3 reads CASSYQIAGGYEQYF. The CDR3 bases are TGTGCCAGCAGTTACCAGATAGCGGGAGGTTACGAGCAGTACTTC.

The rearrangement links TRBV4-3 to TRBJ2-1; 13 bases fit TRBD2. This CDR3 is built from 16 residues. The germline gives CDR1 LGHNA, CDR2 YSLEER. After removal of 0 bases from V and 7 bases from J, the junction contained 3 bases not matched to a gene. Here the CDR3 reads CASSQEGLAGVNEQFF. The CDR3 DNA is TGCGCCAGCAGCCAAGAAGGACTAGCGGGAGTTAATGAGCAGTTCTTC.

About this clonotype itself: A read error may produce the germline difference seen at one junction end. V and J are TRBV5-1 and TRBJ2-2; TRBD1 aligns across 7 bases. Germline V gives CDR1 SGHRS, CDR2 YFSETQ. The CDR3 spans 16 residues. CDR3 coding DNA: TGCGCCAGCAGATTAAGACAGGGCCTTTACACCGGGGAGCCGTTTTTT. Translating gives CASRLRQGLYTGEPFF.

Ten or more counts support this clonotype. The chain joins TRBV12-3 or TRBV12-4 to TRBJ1-5; no clear D gene. The CDR3 is 15 amino acids. The ends were cut back, 2 bases at V and 0 bases at J, with 8 bases in the middle. In DNA form, the CDR3 reads TGTGCCAGCAGTTTAACAGAGTATAGCAATCAGCCCCAGCATTTT. Protein: CASSLTEYSNQPQHF.